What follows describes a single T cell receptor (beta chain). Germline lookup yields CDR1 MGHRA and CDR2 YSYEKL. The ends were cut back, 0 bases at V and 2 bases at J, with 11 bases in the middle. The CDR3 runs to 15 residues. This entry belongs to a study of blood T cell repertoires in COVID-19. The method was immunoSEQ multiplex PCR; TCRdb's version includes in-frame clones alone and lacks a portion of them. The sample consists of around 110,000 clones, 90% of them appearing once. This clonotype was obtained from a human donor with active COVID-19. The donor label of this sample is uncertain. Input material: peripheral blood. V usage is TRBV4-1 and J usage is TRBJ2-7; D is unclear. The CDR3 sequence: CASSQDLGSTYEQYF. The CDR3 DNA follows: TGCGCCAGCAGCCAAGATCTAGGCAGTACCTACGAGCAGTACTTC.